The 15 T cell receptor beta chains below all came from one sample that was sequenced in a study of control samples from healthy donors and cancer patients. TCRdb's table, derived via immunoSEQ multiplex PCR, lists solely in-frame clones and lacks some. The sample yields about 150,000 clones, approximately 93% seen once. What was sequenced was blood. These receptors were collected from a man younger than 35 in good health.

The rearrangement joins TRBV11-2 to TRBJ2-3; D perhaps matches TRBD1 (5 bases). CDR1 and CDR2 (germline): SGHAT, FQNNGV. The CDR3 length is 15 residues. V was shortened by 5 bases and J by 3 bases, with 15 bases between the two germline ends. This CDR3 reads CASSPIRDPTDTQYF. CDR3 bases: TGTGCCAGCAGCCCAATCAGGGATCCAACAGATACGCAGTATTTT.

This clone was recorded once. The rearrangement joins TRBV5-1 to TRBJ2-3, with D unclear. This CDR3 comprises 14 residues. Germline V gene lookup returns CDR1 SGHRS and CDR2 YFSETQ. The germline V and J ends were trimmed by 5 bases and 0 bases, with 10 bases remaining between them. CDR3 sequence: CASRSRSSTDTQYF. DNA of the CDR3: TGCGCCAGCAGATCCAGGTCGAGCACAGATACGCAGTATTTT.

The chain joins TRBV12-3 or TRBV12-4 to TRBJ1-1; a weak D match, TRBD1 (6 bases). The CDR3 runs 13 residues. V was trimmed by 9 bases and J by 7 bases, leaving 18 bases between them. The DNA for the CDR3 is TGTGCCAGTGGAGGGGGGAGGTTCGGTGAAGCTTTCTTT. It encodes CASGGGRFGEAFF.

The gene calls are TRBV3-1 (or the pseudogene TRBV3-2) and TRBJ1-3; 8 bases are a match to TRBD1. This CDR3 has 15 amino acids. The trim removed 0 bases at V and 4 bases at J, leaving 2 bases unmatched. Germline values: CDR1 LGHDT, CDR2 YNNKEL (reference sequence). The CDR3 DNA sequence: TGTGCCAGCAGCCAAGACAGGGGGCTAGGAAACACCATATATTTT. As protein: CASSQDRGLGNTIYF.

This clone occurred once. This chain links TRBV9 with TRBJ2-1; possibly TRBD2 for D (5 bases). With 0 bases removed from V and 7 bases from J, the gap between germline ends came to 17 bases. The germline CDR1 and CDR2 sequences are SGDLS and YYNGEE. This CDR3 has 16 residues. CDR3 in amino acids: CASSVAGRNEINEQFF. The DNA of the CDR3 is TGTGCCAGCAGCGTAGCTGGGAGAAATGAGATAAATGAGCAGTTCTTC.

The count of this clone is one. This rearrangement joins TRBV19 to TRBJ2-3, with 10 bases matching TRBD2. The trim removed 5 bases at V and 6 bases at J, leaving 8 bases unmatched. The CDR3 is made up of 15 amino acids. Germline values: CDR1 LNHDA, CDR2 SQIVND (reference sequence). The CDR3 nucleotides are TGTGCCAGTAGTGAGCGGGAGGGCCTTCTCGATACGCAGTATTTT. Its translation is CASSEREGLLDTQYF.

CDR3 sequence (DNA): TGTGCCAGCAGCTCCGCGGGGGACAGGGTCTACAATGAGCAGTTCTTC. Protein sequence: CASSSAGDRVYNEQFF. The chain is built from TRBV7-9 and TRBJ2-1, with 9 bases matching TRBD1. The CDR3 loop spans 16 amino acids. V shed 4 bases and J 3 bases; nucleotides not matched to a gene: 7. The germline V gene has CDR1 SEHNR and CDR2 FQNEAQ (reference sequence). Based on the CDR3 plus reference TRBV7-9 and TRBJ2-1, the full variable domain is DTGVSQNPRHKITKRGQNVTFRCDPISEHNRLYWYRQTLGQGPEFLTYFQNEAQLEKSRLLSDRFSAERPKGSFSTLEIQRTEQGDSAMYLCASSSAGDRVYNEQFFGPGTRLTVL.

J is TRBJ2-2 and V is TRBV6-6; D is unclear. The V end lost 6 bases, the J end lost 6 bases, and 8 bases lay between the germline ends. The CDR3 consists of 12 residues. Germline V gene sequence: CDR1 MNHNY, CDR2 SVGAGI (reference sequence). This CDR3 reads CASSKKAGELFF. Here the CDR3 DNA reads TGTGCCAGCAGCAAAAAGGCCGGGGAGCTGTTTTTT.

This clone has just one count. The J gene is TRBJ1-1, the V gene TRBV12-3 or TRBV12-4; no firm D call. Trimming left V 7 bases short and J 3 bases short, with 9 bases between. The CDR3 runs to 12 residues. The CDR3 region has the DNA TGTGCCAGCACCATAGGATACACTGAAGCTTTCTTT. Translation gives CASTIGYTEAFF.

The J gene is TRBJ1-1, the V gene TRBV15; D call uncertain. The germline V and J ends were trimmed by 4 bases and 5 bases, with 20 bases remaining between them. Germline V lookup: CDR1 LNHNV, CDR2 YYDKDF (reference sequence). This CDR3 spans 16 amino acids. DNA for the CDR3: TGTGCCACCAGCAACTCCCTCGGGAGGCAGCAGACTGAAGCTTTCTTT. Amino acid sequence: CATSNSLGRQQTEAFF.

CDR3 DNA: TGTGCCAGCACCCCTCGGGCAGGGGATGGGGCCAACGTCCTGACTTTC. It encodes CASTPRAGDGANVLTF. The V gene is TRBV7-3, the J gene TRBJ2-6; TRBD1 might be the D (6 bases). The CDR3 runs to 16 residues. The V end was cut by 7 bases, the J end by 3 bases, with 16 bases between. CDR1 and CDR2 from the germline V gene are SGHTA and FQGTGA. The full variable domain, rest sourced from reference TRBV7-3 and TRBJ2-6, is GAGVSQTPSNKVTEKGKYVELRCDPISGHTALYWYRQSLGQGPEFLIYFQGTGAADDSGLPNDRFFAVRPEGSVSTLKIQRTERGDSAVYLCASTPRAGDGANVLTFGAGSRLTVL.

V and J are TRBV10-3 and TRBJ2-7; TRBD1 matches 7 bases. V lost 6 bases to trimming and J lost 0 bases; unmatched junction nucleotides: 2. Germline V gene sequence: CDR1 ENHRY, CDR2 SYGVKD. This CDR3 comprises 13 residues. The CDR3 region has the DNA TGTGCCATCAGGGGACAGAACTCCTACGAGCAGTACTTC. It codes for CAIRGQNSYEQYF.

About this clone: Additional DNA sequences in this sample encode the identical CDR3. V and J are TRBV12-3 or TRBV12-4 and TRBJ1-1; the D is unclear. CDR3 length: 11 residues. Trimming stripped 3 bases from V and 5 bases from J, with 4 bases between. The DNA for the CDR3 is TGTGCCAGCAGTTTGGGGACTGAAGCTTTCTTT. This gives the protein CASSLGTEAFF.

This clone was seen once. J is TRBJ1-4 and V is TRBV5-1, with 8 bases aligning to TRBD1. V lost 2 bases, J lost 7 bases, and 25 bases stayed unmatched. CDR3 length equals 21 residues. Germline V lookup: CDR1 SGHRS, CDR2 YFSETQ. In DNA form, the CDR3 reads TGCGCCAGCAGCTTCTCGTGGGCCCCCGGACAGGGAACTCCTTTTCTTGAAAAACTGTTTTTT. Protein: CASSFSWAPGQGTPFLEKLFF.

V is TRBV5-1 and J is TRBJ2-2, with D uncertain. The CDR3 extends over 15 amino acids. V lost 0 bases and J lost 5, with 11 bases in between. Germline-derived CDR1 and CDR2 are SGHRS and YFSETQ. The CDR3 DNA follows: TGCGCCAGCAGCTTGGCCGGAAAGAGGACCGGGGAGCTGTTTTTT. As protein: CASSLAGKRTGELFF.